This is a list of T cell receptor beta chains from one sample in a study of identifying expanded T cells in peripheral blood. Produced via immunoSEQ multiplex PCR; TCRdb's table is partial and in-frame only. The sample records more than 80,000 clones, approximately 89% being singletons. The sample comprised blood. The receptor set was obtained from a person aged 18-70 years in good health. Both conserved end residues are part of each CDR3. The D gene is left open where the match is weak. Only some rows state a clone size, as once, few, many or a class for expanded clones.

V: TRBV6-5
D: -
J: TRBJ2-1
size: medium-sized
CDR3: CASSEEPSYNEQFF
DNA: TGTGCCAGCAGTGAGGAGCCTTCCTACAATGAGCAGTTCTTC

V: TRBV5-1
D: TRBD1
J: TRBJ1-2
size: -
CDR3: CASSQDGDRNGYTF
DNA: TGCGCCAGCAGCCAAGATGGGGACAGGAACGGCTACACCTTC

V: TRBV9
D: -
J: TRBJ1-1
size: -
CDR3: CASSQGLMNTEAFF
DNA: TGTGCCAGCAGCCAGGGACTCATGAACACTGAAGCTTTCTTT

V: TRBV2
D: -
J: TRBJ1-1
size: -
CDR3: CASSELDGGEAFF
DNA: TGTGCCAGCAGTGAATTGGACGGGGGAGAAGCTTTCTTT

V: TRBV15
D: -
J: TRBJ1-2
size: -
CDR3: CATSRDGTRAFGYTF
DNA: TGTGCCACCAGCAGAGATGGAACACGGGCCTTCGGCTACACCTTC

V: TRBV20-1
D: -
J: TRBJ1-2
size: -
CDR3: CSLTGNYGYTF
DNA: TGCAGTTTAACCGGGAACTATGGCTACACCTTC

V: TRBV6-6
D: TRBD1
J: TRBJ2-2
size: -
CDR3: CASSIQGTNTGELFF
DNA: TGTGCCAGCAGCATACAGGGGACGAACACCGGGGAGCTGTTTTTT

V: TRBV6-1
D: -
J: TRBJ2-7
size: few
CDR3: CASSAYGGQGKNEQYF
DNA: TGTGCCAGCAGTGCTTATGGCGGCCAGGGGAAGAACGAGCAGTACTTC

V: TRBV6-1
D: -
J: TRBJ1-2
size: -
CDR3: CASSEAFSRVGYTF
DNA: TGTGCCAGCAGTGAAGCGTTTTCCAGGGTCGGCTACACCTTC

V: TRBV28
D: TRBD1
J: TRBJ1-5
size: -
CDR3: CASSVPGQGFRNQPQHF
DNA: TGTGCCAGCAGTGTCCCGGGACAGGGGTTCCGCAATCAGCCCCAGCATTTT

V: TRBV28
D: -
J: TRBJ2-2
size: few
CDR3: CASRPSQVTNTGELFF
DNA: TGTGCCAGCAGACCAAGCCAAGTGACGAACACCGGGGAGCTGTTTTTT

V: TRBV14
D: -
J: TRBJ2-3
size: -
CDR3: CASSQRRQAYTDTQYF
DNA: TGTGCCAGCAGCCAACGTAGACAGGCGTACACAGATACGCAGTATTTT

V: TRBV10-3
D: -
J: TRBJ1-4
size: -
CDR3: CAISDGEKLFF
DNA: TGTGCCATCAGTGACGGTGAAAAACTGTTTTTT

V: TRBV6-1
D: -
J: TRBJ2-7
size: few
CDR3: CASSGTETYEQYF
DNA: TGTGCCAGCAGCGGGACCGAGACCTACGAGCAGTACTTC

V: TRBV27
D: -
J: TRBJ1-2
size: once
CDR3: CASSSFTGPEANYGYTF
DNA: TGTGCCAGCAGTTCTTTCACAGGGCCAGAAGCTAACTATGGCTACACCTTC

V: TRBV28
D: -
J: TRBJ1-6
size: -
CDR3: CASGDRGAGYSPLHF
DNA: TGTGCCAGCGGGGACCGGGGGGCCGGATATTCACCCCTCCACTTT

V: TRBV19
D: -
J: TRBJ2-7
size: -
CDR3: CASSIGIRDEQYF
DNA: TGTGCCAGTAGTATCGGTATTCGGGACGAGCAGTACTTC

V: TRBV5-1
D: -
J: TRBJ1-4
size: -
CDR3: CASRTEAHEKLFF
DNA: TGCGCCAGCCGGACAGAGGCGCATGAAAAACTGTTTTTT

V: TRBV6-4
D: -
J: TRBJ2-2
size: few
CDR3: CASSDRGDTGELFF
DNA: TGTGCCAGCAGTGACAGGGGCGACACCGGGGAGCTGTTTTTT

V: TRBV4-1
D: TRBD1
J: TRBJ2-5
size: -
CDR3: CASSQTGNRGRETQYF
DNA: TGCGCCAGCAGCCAAACAGGGAACAGGGGTAGGGAGACCCAGTACTTC

V: TRBV6-6
D: TRBD2
J: TRBJ2-5
size: -
CDR3: CASSYKRGGRETQYF
DNA: TGTGCCAGCAGTTACAAGCGGGGGGGCAGGGAGACCCAGTACTTC

V: TRBV4-1
D: -
J: TRBJ1-4
size: -
CDR3: CASSQSVGLNEKLFF
DNA: TGCGCCAGCAGCCAATCGGTAGGCTTAAATGAAAAACTGTTTTTT

V: TRBV6-5
D: -
J: TRBJ1-1
size: -
CDR3: CASSYSRGMRAFF
DNA: TGTGCCAGCAGTTACTCGCGGGGGATGCGAGCTTTCTTT

V: TRBV5-6
D: TRBD2
J: TRBJ2-2
size: -
CDR3: CASSFGLAGSYTGELFF
DNA: TGTGCCAGCAGCTTTGGACTAGCGGGTTCTTACACCGGGGAGCTGTTTTTT

V: TRBV5-6
D: -
J: TRBJ1-6
size: -
CDR3: CASSRLASPPLHF
DNA: TGTGCCAGCAGCCGGTTGGCATCACCGCCCCTCCACTTT

V: TRBV9
D: -
J: TRBJ2-5
size: -
CDR3: CASSVGLSQETQYF
DNA: TGTGCCAGCAGCGTCGGGCTATCTCAAGAGACCCAGTACTTC

V: TRBV5-8
D: -
J: TRBJ2-7
size: -
CDR3: CASSQDNPSYEQYF
DNA: TGTGCCAGCAGCCAAGACAACCCCTCCTACGAGCAGTACTTC

V: TRBV30
D: -
J: TRBJ1-3
size: -
CDR3: CAWTTGVSGNTIYF
DNA: TGTGCCTGGACTACAGGTGTCTCTGGAAACACCATATATTTT

V: TRBV4-2
D: -
J: TRBJ2-1
size: few
CDR3: CASSQDLRASNRFF
DNA: TGTGCCAGCAGCCAAGATCTCAGGGCTAGCAACCGGTTCTTC

V: TRBV28
D: TRBD2
J: TRBJ2-7
size: -
CDR3: CASSSPSSGFSYEQYF
DNA: TGTGCCAGCAGTTCCCCATCTAGCGGGTTTTCCTACGAGCAGTACTTC

V: TRBV30
D: TRBD1
J: TRBJ2-7
size: once
CDR3: CAWSTQGALGGQYF
DNA: TGTGCCTGGAGTACTCAGGGGGCTCTCGGCGGGCAGTACTTC

V: TRBV5-1
D: -
J: TRBJ2-2
size: -
CDR3: CASSSDATTGELFF
DNA: TGCGCCAGCAGCTCCGACGCTACAACCGGGGAGCTGTTTTTT

V: TRBV7-2
D: -
J: TRBJ1-3
size: -
CDR3: CASSLLRRTIYF
DNA: TGTGCCAGCAGCTTACTCAGGCGCACCATATATTTT

V: TRBV7-2
D: TRBD1
J: TRBJ2-7
size: -
CDR3: CASSRQGAGSYEQYF
DNA: TGTGCCAGCAGCCGACAGGGGGCCGGCTCCTACGAGCAGTACTTC

V: TRBV6-1
D: -
J: TRBJ1-5
size: -
CDR3: CASSEARGVGQPQHF
DNA: TGTGCCAGCAGTGAAGCGCGGGGGGTAGGTCAGCCCCAGCATTTT

V: TRBV5-5
D: -
J: TRBJ2-1
size: -
CDR3: CASSFGQSPSNEQFF
DNA: TGTGCCAGCAGCTTCGGACAGTCCCCGTCCAATGAGCAGTTCTTC

V: TRBV9
D: -
J: TRBJ2-1
size: once
CDR3: CASSSLGSGLNEQFF
DNA: TGTGCCAGCAGCTCCCTAGGATCGGGGTTGAATGAGCAGTTCTTC

V: TRBV2
D: TRBD1
J: TRBJ1-3
size: -
CDR3: CASRYRRGNTIYF
DNA: TGTGCCAGCAGATACCGCAGGGGGAACACCATATATTTT

V: TRBV6-4
D: -
J: TRBJ1-1
size: -
CDR3: CASSQNGENTEAFF
DNA: TGTGCCAGCAGTCAGAACGGGGAAAACACTGAAGCTTTCTTT

V: TRBV5-1
D: TRBD1
J: TRBJ2-5
size: -
CDR3: CASSSTGDETQYF
DNA: TGCGCCAGCAGCTCAACAGGGGATGAGACCCAGTACTTC

V: TRBV6-1
D: -
J: TRBJ1-1
size: once
CDR3: CASKDVGTEAFF
DNA: TGTGCCAGCAAGGACGTGGGAACTGAAGCTTTCTTT